Presented here are 2 T cell receptor beta chains from one specimen sequenced in a study of T cells in Graves' hyperthyroidism and ophthalmopathy. RNA transcripts served as the template for amplifying TCR beta CDR3 regions. With the HTBI primer set, the TCR CDR3 went through a first round of RT-PCR. TCRdb re-called the multiplex PCR reads with MiXCR, one entry per CDR3 protein. The repertoire has 480,000 or so distinct CDR3 sequences, around 50% of them found once; the top ten carry 44%. Sample: peripheral blood or thyroid tissue (not recorded which). The receptors were sampled from an adult woman with Graves' disease, either hyperthyroidism or ophthalmopathy (not recorded which).

The J gene is TRBJ2-3, the V gene TRBV5-4; 9 nucleotides match TRBD1. The CDR3 contains 16 residues. The V segment lost 2 bases and the J segment 3 bases; nucleotides outside the gene matches: 7. CDR1 is SGHNT and CDR2 is YYREEE in the germline V gene (reference sequence). CDR3 coding DNA: TGTGCCAGCAGCTTCCACGGGACAGGGCCTACAGATACGCAGTATTTT. This gives the protein CASSFHGTGPTDTQYF.

This clonotype was seen at least ten times. This chain joins TRBV7-3 and TRBJ2-2; D remains ambiguous. Germline V gives CDR1 SGHTA, CDR2 FQGTGA. V was pared by 0 bases and J by 7 bases, with 12 bases between. The CDR3 is made up of 15 amino acids. The CDR3 DNA is TGTGCCAGCAGCTTAACGCCTACTTACGGCGGGGAGCTGTTTTTT. Translated, it gives CASSLTPTYGGELFF.